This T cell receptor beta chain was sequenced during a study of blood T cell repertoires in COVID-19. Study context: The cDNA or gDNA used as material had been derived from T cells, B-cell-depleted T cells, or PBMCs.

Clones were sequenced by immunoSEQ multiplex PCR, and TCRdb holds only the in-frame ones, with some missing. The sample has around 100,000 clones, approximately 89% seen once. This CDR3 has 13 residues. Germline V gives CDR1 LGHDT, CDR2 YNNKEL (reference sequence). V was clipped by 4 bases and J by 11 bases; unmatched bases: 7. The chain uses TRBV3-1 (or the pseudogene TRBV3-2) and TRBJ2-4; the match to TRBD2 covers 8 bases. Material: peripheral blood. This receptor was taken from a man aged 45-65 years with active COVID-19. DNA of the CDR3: TGTGCCAGCAGCCCCGGGACTAGAGATCTTCAGTACTTC. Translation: CASSPGTRDLQYF.